The source of this T cell receptor (beta chain) is a study of blood T cell repertoires in COVID-19. Overall study: T cells, B-cell-depleted T cells, or PBMCs supplied cDNA or gDNA.

V lost 5 bases, J lost 5 bases, and 4 bases stayed unmatched. The CDR3 extends over 14 amino acids. The germline V gene encodes CDR1 MNHEY and CDR2 SVGEGT. As handled by the study authors: Scientists estimated how many nucleated cells there were by amplifying reference gene primers. The repertoire was sequenced with immunoSEQ multiplex PCR; TCRdb's copy has only in-frame clones and lacks some. That table gives V, J and clone size, and the DNA gave D and trimming. The sample yields approximately 59,000 clones, 89% seen once. The specimen was peripheral blood. J is TRBJ1-2 and V is TRBV6-2 or TRBV6-3; 11 nucleotides agree with TRBD1. The TCR comes from a human donor in a cohort sampled during active COVID-19. CDR3 DNA sequence: TGTGCCAGCAGTAGGACAGGGGGCATGTATGGCTACACCTTC. Its protein product is CASSRTGGMYGYTF.